Following are 8 T cell receptor beta chains from one sample sequenced in a study of blood T cell repertoires in COVID-19. Assay: immunoSEQ multiplex PCR; the TCRdb copy retains only in-frame clones and omits some. The sample has under 30,000 clones, roughly 83% seen once. Sequencing was performed on peripheral blood. These receptors were collected from a human donor in a cohort sampled during active COVID-19.

This chain connects TRBV19 to TRBJ2-7; 10 bases align to TRBD2. The trim removed 6 bases at V and 1 base at J, leaving 3 bases unmatched. The germline CDR1 and CDR2 sequences are LNHDA and SQIVND (reference sequence). The CDR3 has 14 residues. The CDR3 coding sequence is TGTGCCAGTAGCCAGACTAGCGGGTCCTACGAGCAGTACTTC. This gives the protein CASSQTSGSYEQYF.

The chain is built from TRBV4-1 and TRBJ2-5; 7 bases are shared with TRBD1. V lost 4 bases to trimming and J lost 1 base; unmatched junction nucleotides: 9. Germline CDR1 MGHRA, CDR2 YSYEKL. The CDR3 sequence is 16 residues long. In nucleotides, the CDR3 is TGCGCCAGCAGCCTTTTCAACAGGGGTCCCCAAGAGACCCAGTACTTC. Its protein product is CASSLFNRGPQETQYF.

The V and J genes are TRBV27 and TRBJ1-3, with TRBD1 identical over 8 bases. The CDR3 is 16 amino acids. Germline V gives CDR1 MNHEY, CDR2 SMNVEV (reference sequence). After removal of 2 bases from V and 2 bases from J, the junction contained 5 bases not matched to a gene. The CDR3 DNA reads as TGTGCCAGCAGTTTAAGGGGGACAGGAGCTGGAAACACCATATATTTT. This codes for CASSLRGTGAGNTIYF.

The chain has TRBV4-1 and TRBJ2-7; possible D gene TRBD2, 6 bases. V dropped 1 base and J dropped 3 bases, with 10 bases sitting between them. The germline V gene has CDR1 MGHRA and CDR2 YSYEKL. The CDR3 sequence is 14 residues long. CDR3: CASSQVGTHYEQYF. Written as DNA, the CDR3 is TGCGCCAGCAGCCAAGTTGGGACTCACTACGAGCAGTACTTC.

The chain has TRBV7-2 and TRBJ1-1; no firm D call. V lost 4 bases, J lost 5 bases, and 11 bases lay in between. CDR1 is SGHTA, CDR2 FQGNSA, per germline. The CDR3 consists of 13 residues. CDR3 residues: CASSSLHGTEAFF. The CDR3 region has the DNA TGTGCCAGCAGCTCCCTTCACGGGACTGAAGCTTTCTTT.

The chain has TRBV7-9 and TRBJ1-2; no definite D call. V lost 5 bases, J lost 3 bases, and 7 bases lay in between. The CDR3 runs to 12 residues. Germline CDR1 and CDR2: SEHNR and FQNEAQ (reference sequence). In DNA form, the CDR3 reads TGTGCCAGCAGCCCCGAGGACTATGGCTACACCTTC. Protein sequence: CASSPEDYGYTF.

The V and J genes are TRBV4-1 and TRBJ1-2; 7 bases are shared with TRBD1. With 1 base clipped from V and 3 bases from J, the junction kept 8 bases outside the gene matches. The germline V gene has CDR1 MGHRA and CDR2 YSYEKL. This CDR3 region has 16 residues. The CDR3 protein is CASSQVEGAFDYGYTF. The DNA of the CDR3 is TGCGCCAGCAGCCAAGTGGAGGGGGCATTCGACTATGGCTACACCTTC.

The gene calls are TRBV7-9 and TRBJ2-5; 14 bases match TRBD2. Germline V gene data show CDR1 as SEHNR and CDR2 as FQNEAQ (reference sequence). The CDR3 runs 17 residues. Unmatched junction bases numbered 9, after V lost 1 base and J lost 8 bases. The CDR3 is CASSLGTSGGRPSTQYF. As DNA, the CDR3 is TGTGCCAGCAGCTTAGGGACTAGCGGGGGGCGACCAAGCACCCAGTACTTC.